The rows below give T cell receptor beta chains drawn from one sample of a study of blood T cell repertoires in COVID-19. Using immunoSEQ multiplex PCR, the repertoire was profiled, and TCRdb retains in-frame clones only, with some absent. The sample includes 150,000 to 180,000 clones, 75% to 85% of them seen just once. The sample was peripheral blood. These receptors all come from a woman in her fifties or sixties with COVID-19, enrolled during active disease. Each CDR3 is given with its conserved first and last residue. The D gene is left open where the match is weak. Rows give clone size only sometimes, using once, few, many, or a class for an expanded clone.

V gene,CDR3 length,clone size,D gene,J gene,CDR3 DNA,CDR3 protein
TRBV3-1/TRBV3-2,14,NA,NA,TRBJ1-1,TGTGCCAGCAGCCAAGGGAGTCGGGACACTGAAGCTTTCTTT,CASSQGSRDTEAFF
TRBV13,15,once,TRBD1,TRBJ1-5,TGTGCCAGCAGCTGGGGACAGGGGGACAATCAGCCCCAGCATTTT,CASSWGQGDNQPQHF
TRBV5-1,15,NA,NA,TRBJ1-1,TGCGCCAGCAGCTTGGGAGGCCAGGGGTGGACTGAAGCTTTCTTT,CASSLGGQGWTEAFF
TRBV12-5,15,NA,NA,TRBJ2-3,TGTGCTAGTGGTTTGGGCCAGTCGGAGGCAGATACGCAGTATTTT,CASGLGQSEADTQYF
TRBV6-1,14,NA,TRBD2,TRBJ2-7,TGTGCCAGCAGTGATTTTGCGGGAGGTTACGAGCAGTACTTC,CASSDFAGGYEQYF
TRBV29-1,14,few,NA,TRBJ1-1,TGCAGCGTTCAAAAGGTAGGGGTGAACACTGAAGCTTTCTTT,CSVQKVGVNTEAFF
TRBV19,16,NA,TRBD1,TRBJ1-6,TGTGCCAGTAGTATAGGACTGGACAGGGTAAATTCACCCCTCCACTTT,CASSIGLDRVNSPLHF
TRBV6-5,15,NA,TRBD1,TRBJ1-4,TGTGCCAGCAGATTGGGGACAGCGACTAATGAAAAACTGTTTTTT,CASRLGTATNEKLFF
TRBV12-3/TRBV12-4,13,NA,NA,TRBJ1-1,TGTGCCAGCAGTTTAGTAGCTGGGTCTGAAGCTTTCTTT,CASSLVAGSEAFF
TRBV6-5,14,NA,NA,TRBJ2-5,TGTGCCAGCAGTTACGGCCAGGGTAGAGAGACCCAGTACTTC,CASSYGQGRETQYF
TRBV6-2/TRBV6-3,15,NA,TRBD2,TRBJ2-1,TGTGCCAGCAGTATCCCCCTAGCGGGAGGCAATGAGCAGTTCTTC,CASSIPLAGGNEQFF
TRBV5-1,14,NA,NA,TRBJ1-2,TGCGCCAGCAGCTTGGGGCGGGGTGAATATGGCTACACCTTC,CASSLGRGEYGYTF
TRBV5-6,13,NA,NA,TRBJ1-1,TGTGCCAGCACCGACACCGGAAATACTGAAGCTTTCTTT,CASTDTGNTEAFF
TRBV7-8,13,few,NA,TRBJ1-2,TGTGCCAGCAGCTTGGACAGCGATTATGGCTACACCTTC,CASSLDSDYGYTF
TRBV5-1,15,NA,NA,TRBJ1-4,TGCGCCAGCAGCTTGGCCCGTACAACTAATGAAAAACTGTTTTTT,CASSLARTTNEKLFF
TRBV19,14,NA,NA,TRBJ2-3,TGTGCCAGTAGCCGCAGGGCACACACAGATACGCAGTATTTT,CASSRRAHTDTQYF
TRBV7-3,15,NA,TRBD2,TRBJ2-4,TGTGCCAGCAGCGAGACTAGCGGGGGAGGTAACATTCAGTACTTC,CASSETSGGGNIQYF
TRBV18,15,NA,NA,TRBJ1-2,TGTGCCAGCTCACCACCGGACCGAGGGATGGGTGGCTACACCTTC,CASSPPDRGMGGYTF
TRBV6-5,15,NA,NA,TRBJ1-1,TGTGCCAGCAGCACTCAACTCCGCGAGAACACTGAAGCTTTCTTT,CASSTQLRENTEAFF
TRBV6-6,14,NA,TRBD1,TRBJ1-2,TGTGCCAGCAGTTACTCGCGGGACAGCTATGGCTACACCTTC,CASSYSRDSYGYTF